The 29 T cell receptor beta chains in this list originate from one sample, sequenced in a study of breast tumors, draining lymph nodes, adjacent tissues. TCRdb independently ran MiXCR on the multiplex PCR reads; one entry per CDR3 protein. The sample consists of roughly 19,000 distinct CDR3 sequences, roughly 50% of them appearing once. Material: breast tumor tissue. Receptor source: a female donor with breast cancer. Some clones in this sample may be carry-over from other donors' samples.

Here the CDR3 reads CSAPTSTVNTEAFF. CDR3 DNA: TGCAGTGCTCCCACCTCGACAGTAAACACTGAAGCTTTCTTT. The V and J genes are TRBV20-1 and TRBJ1-1; D may be TRBD1 (5 bases). Trimming took off 5 bases at V and 2 bases at J, with 15 bases between the two ends. Per germline, CDR1 DFQATT and CDR2 SNEGSKA (reference sequence). This CDR3 has 14 residues.

The chain links TRBV6-2 or TRBV6-3 to TRBJ2-3; no firm D call. The germline gives CDR1 MNHEY, CDR2 SVGEGT. The CDR3 has 14 amino acids. Trimming pared 3 bases from V and 4 bases from J, leaving 11 bases between. The CDR3 loop is CASSYSGAADTQYF. Written as DNA, the CDR3 is TGTGCCAGCAGTTATTCAGGCGCCGCAGATACGCAGTATTTT.

This clonotype has a count of ten or more. The J gene is TRBJ2-7, the V gene TRBV19, with 8 bases that match TRBD1. This CDR3 contains 15 residues. Germline V gives CDR1 LNHDA, CDR2 SQIVND (reference sequence). The J segment lost 11 bases and the V segment lost 4 bases, leaving 16 bases of the junction unmatched. The CDR3 loop is CASSTVTGERSKKYF. CDR3 coding DNA: TGTGCCAGTAGTACAGTGACAGGGGAGCGGTCAAAGAAGTACTTC.

The chain recombines TRBV20-1 with TRBJ2-1; a possible D gene is TRBD2 (6 bases). CDR1 and CDR2 (germline): DFQATT, SNEGSKA (reference sequence). This CDR3 is built from 12 residues. V was cut by 7 bases and J by 5 bases, with 12 bases left in between. CDR3 sequence reads: CSGGLGDNEQFF. Written as DNA, the CDR3 is TGCAGTGGGGGACTCGGCGACAATGAGCAGTTCTTC.

This clonotype has ten or more counts. The genes are TRBV5-6 and TRBJ2-3, with no clear D. Germline CDR1 SGHDT, CDR2 YYEEEE. The CDR3 spans 14 residues. V lost 2 bases and J lost 2, with 9 bases in between. The chain's CDR3 is CASSFGPNTDTQYF. CDR3 nucleotide sequence: TGTGCCAGCAGCTTTGGCCCGAACACAGATACGCAGTATTTT.

This clonotype was observed a single time. The CDR3 sequence: CATSTSGRFYEQYF. The CDR3 DNA reads as TGTGCCACCAGTACTAGCGGGAGATTTTACGAGCAGTACTTC. V gene TRBV24-1 combines with J gene TRBJ2-7; 11 bases match TRBD2. The length of the CDR3 is 14 residues. The V gene end was trimmed by 6 bases and the J gene end by 4 bases; junction bases not matched to a gene: 4. Germline V gives CDR1 KGHDR, CDR2 SFDVKD.

This rearrangement joins TRBV7-8 to TRBJ1-2, with 8 nucleotides matching TRBD1. The CDR3 covers 19 residues. The junction had 15 bases not matched to a gene; V was cut back by 0 bases and J by 3 bases. Germline V gives CDR1 SGHVS, CDR2 FQNEAQ. This CDR3 reads CASSLAPGGSRDGDYGYTF. Here the CDR3 DNA reads TGTGCCAGCAGCTTAGCCCCAGGGGGCTCCCGTGATGGAGACTATGGCTACACCTTC. Full variable domain (remainder filled in from reference TRBV7-8 and TRBJ1-2): GAGVSQSPRYKVAKRGQDVALRCDPISGHVSLFWYQQALGQGPEFLTYFQNEAQLDKSGLPSDRFFAERPEGSVSTLKIQRTQQEDSAVYLCASSLAPGGSRDGDYGYTFGSGTRLTVV.

This clonotype was counted at least ten times. The chain joins TRBV5-8 to TRBJ2-1; the D gene is possibly TRBD2 (5 bases). CDR1 and CDR2 from the germline V gene are SGHTS and YDEGEE. V was shortened by 3 bases and J by 3 bases, with 13 bases between the two germline ends. The CDR3 covers 15 residues. As DNA, the CDR3 is TGTGCCAGCAGCTCGAGGGTCAGCGGCTACAATGAGCAGTTCTTC. This gives the protein CASSSRVSGYNEQFF.

This chain joins TRBV30 and TRBJ1-6; a weak D match, TRBD1 (5 bases). Germline CDR1 GTSNPN, CDR2 SVGIG (reference sequence). The CDR3 is 12 amino acids. Between the trimmed V and J ends, which lost 4 bases and 10 bases, there was a span of 11 bases. The CDR3 DNA sequence: TGTGCCTGGATAGGGGAAGGCTCACCCCTCCACTTT. It is translated as CAWIGEGSPLHF.

The J gene is TRBJ2-7, the V gene TRBV6-4; 12 nucleotides agree with TRBD2. The trim removed 2 bases at V and 2 bases at J, leaving 4 bases unmatched. CDR1 and CDR2 from the germline V gene are MRHNA and SNTAGT. The length of the CDR3 is 16 residues. CDR3 DNA sequence: TGTGCCAGCAGTGACGGGGGACTAGCGGGCACCTACGAGCAGTACTTC. Translated: CASSDGGLAGTYEQYF.

This clonotype is classed as medium-sized. The CDR3 sequence: CASSLGGQGGYEQYF. For the CDR3, the DNA is TGTGCCAGCAGCTTAGGAGGACAGGGGGGATACGAGCAGTACTTC. The V gene is TRBV11-2, the J gene TRBJ2-7; TRBD1 matches at 10 bases. The CDR3 covers 15 residues. Per germline, CDR1 SGHAT and CDR2 FQNNGV. The junction had 4 bases not matched to a gene; V was cut back by 1 base and J by 4 bases. The full variable domain, its missing parts supplied by reference TRBV11-2 and TRBJ2-7, is EAGVAQSPRYKIIEKRQSVAFWCNPISGHATLYWYQQILGQGPKLLIQFQNNGVVDDSQLPKDRFSAERLKGVDSTLKIQPAKLEDSAVYLCASSLGGQGGYEQYFGPGTRLTVT.

This clonotype occurred many times. The J gene is TRBJ2-4, the V gene TRBV20-1, with a weak D call TRBD1 (5 bases). This CDR3 spans 14 amino acids. Trimming took 8 bases from V and 2 from J, leaving 16 bases between them. Germline V gene lookup returns CDR1 DFQATT and CDR2 SNEGSKA (reference sequence). The CDR3 sequence: CSLIIRETKNIQYF. The CDR3 bases are TGCAGTCTAATTATCAGGGAAACCAAAAACATTCAGTACTTC.

V gene TRBV20-1 combines with J gene TRBJ2-2; D not resolved. Trimming shortened V by 3 bases and J by 1 base, and 6 bases separated the two germline ends. The CDR3 is 13 amino acids. Germline CDR1 DFQATT, CDR2 SNEGSKA (reference sequence). The CDR3 loop is CSASVRNTGELFF. Here the CDR3 DNA reads TGCAGTGCTAGTGTCAGGAACACCGGGGAGCTGTTTTTT.

The chain recombines TRBV7-8 with TRBJ2-3; TRBD2 matches at 10 bases. Germline V gives CDR1 SGHVS, CDR2 FQNEAQ. The CDR3 is 16 amino acids. The J segment lost 3 bases and the V segment lost 4 bases, leaving 7 bases of the junction unmatched. This chain's CDR3 is CASSSRLAGGTDTQYF. CDR3 sequence (DNA): TGTGCCAGCAGCTCGAGACTAGCGGGTGGGACAGATACGCAGTATTTT. Looking up the rest from reference TRBV7-8 and TRBJ2-3 gives the full variable domain: GAGVSQSPRYKVAKRGQDVALRCDPISGHVSLFWYQQALGQGPEFLTYFQNEAQLDKSGLPSDRFFAERPEGSVSTLKIQRTQQEDSAVYLCASSSRLAGGTDTQYFGPGTRLTVL.

In this sample, this clonotype turned up many times. V gene TRBV3-1 combines with J gene TRBJ2-7, with TRBD2 identical over 9 bases. CDR3 length equals 16 residues. The germline V gene encodes CDR1 LGHDT and CDR2 YNNKEL (reference sequence). V shed 4 bases, J shed 0 bases, and the junction held 7 bases outside the gene matches. The CDR3 here is CASSPTSGFLSYEQYF. The CDR3 bases are TGTGCCAGCAGCCCGACTAGCGGCTTCCTCTCCTACGAGCAGTACTTC.

The V gene is TRBV20-1, the J gene TRBJ2-5, with D uncertain. The CDR3 runs 12 residues. Trimming pared 3 bases from V and 9 bases from J, leaving 14 bases between. The germline CDR1 and CDR2 sequences are DFQATT and SNEGSKA (reference sequence). The CDR3 loop is CSARPPNQPQYF. The CDR3 DNA reads TGCAGTGCTAGGCCTCCCAATCAGCCCCAGTACTTC.

In the case of this clonotype: An end of the junction differs from the germline gene, which may be a read error. This chain links TRBV7-9 with TRBJ2-6; 8 positions agree with TRBD1. The germline gives CDR1 SEHNR, CDR2 FQNEAQ (reference sequence). The CDR3 extends over 18 amino acids. The CDR3 here is CASSPPGTGNSGAHVLTF. The CDR3, as DNA: TGTGCCAGCAGCCCACCCGGGACAGGCAACTCTGGGGCCCACGTCCTGACTTTC.

The V gene is TRBV7-9, the J gene TRBJ2-1, with 13 positions matching TRBD2. The CDR3 contains 15 residues. Trimming at V came to 4 bases and at J to 10 bases, leaving 7 bases not matched to a gene. Germline CDR1 is SEHNR and CDR2 is FQNEAQ (reference sequence). The CDR3 region has the DNA TGTGCCAGCAGCTCGGGACTAGCGGGACTAAGAGAGCAGTTCTTC. This sequence encodes CASSSGLAGLREQFF.

CDR3 bases: TGTGCCAGCAGCTCGACAGTTCTCTTTGAAAAACTGTTTTTT. Its translation: CASSSTVLFEKLFF. The chain is built from TRBV7-8 and TRBJ1-4, with D tentatively TRBD1 (5 bases). This CDR3 contains 14 residues. Trimming cost V 4 bases and J 7 bases, with 13 bases left between them. Germline V gene lookup returns CDR1 SGHVS and CDR2 FQNEAQ.

V is TRBV20-1 and J is TRBJ2-3; 7 bases are a match to TRBD2. Trimming took 8 bases from V and 3 from J; bases not matched to a gene: 14. Germline V gives CDR1 DFQATT, CDR2 SNEGSKA (reference sequence). This CDR3 spans 15 amino acids. The CDR3 nucleotides read TGCAGTCTTGCTGGTGCGGGAGATGGGACAGATACGCAGTATTTT. Its translation: CSLAGAGDGTDTQYF.

The J gene is TRBJ1-2, the V gene TRBV7-2; TRBD1 is a possible D gene (5 bases). This CDR3 spans 15 amino acids. V was cut by 5 bases and J by 6 bases, with 19 bases left in between. Germline CDR1 and CDR2: SGHTA and FQGNSA. The CDR3 DNA reads as TGTGCCAGCAGCCCTCAAACAGGATCGCGAAATGGCTACACCTTC. Its translation: CASSPQTGSRNGYTF.

This clonotype was seen many times. The chain employs TRBV19 and TRBJ1-2; D might be TRBD1 (6 bases). From germline, CDR1 is LNHDA and CDR2 SQIVND (reference sequence). Trimming took off 6 bases at V and 3 bases at J, with 14 bases between the two ends. The CDR3 covers 14 residues. CDR3 nucleotides: TGTGCCAGTAGCCTGGGACATTTGGACTATGGCTACACCTTC. This encodes CASSLGHLDYGYTF. Drawing the rest from reference TRBV19 and TRBJ1-2, the complete variable domain is DGGITQSPKYLFRKEGQNVTLSCEQNLNHDAMYWYRQDPGQGLRLIYYSQIVNDFQKGDIAEGYSVSREKKESFPLTVTSAQKNPTAFYLCASSLGHLDYGYTFGSGTRLTVV.

The rearrangement links TRBV20-1 to TRBJ1-6; D unresolved. V lost 0 bases to trimming and J lost 7 bases, with 7 bases between them. CDR1 is DFQATT and CDR2 is SNEGSKA in the germline V gene (reference sequence). CDR3 length: 13 residues. As DNA, the CDR3 is TGCAGTGCTAGAGATTCGGCGAATTCACCCCTCCACTTT. Its translation: CSARDSANSPLHF.

By share, this clonotype counts as medium-sized. The chain couples TRBV2 to TRBJ2-7, with D tentatively TRBD1 (5 bases). Germline assignment: CDR1 SNHLY and CDR2 FYNNEI. This CDR3 has 15 residues. V was pared by 3 bases and J by 3 bases, with 15 bases between. CDR3: CASSEARAPYYEQYF. CDR3 in DNA: TGTGCCAGCAGTGAGGCCAGGGCCCCATACTACGAGCAGTACTTC. Using reference TRBV2 and TRBJ2-7 for the parts outside the CDR3, the full variable domain is EPEVTQTPSHQVTQMGQEVILRCVPISNHLYFYWYRQILGQKVEFLVSFYNNEISEKSEIFDDQFSVERPDGSNFTLKIRSTKLEDSAMYFCASSEARAPYYEQYFGPGTRLTVT.

This clonotype occurred many times. J is TRBJ2-2 and V is TRBV30; D may be TRBD1 or TRBD2 (7 bases each). This CDR3 spans 16 amino acids. V was clipped by 4 bases and J by 6 bases, with 21 bases between them. Germline values: CDR1 GTSNPN, CDR2 SVGIG (reference sequence). The CDR3 reads CAWTPGGRGLAGELFF. The CDR3 region has the DNA TGTGCCTGGACCCCGGGGGGCAGGGGGTTGGCCGGGGAGCTGTTTTTT.

This clonotype is medium-sized (0.01 to 0.1%) in the sample. The V gene is TRBV20-1, the J gene TRBJ2-5; possible D gene TRBD2, 6 bases. CDR1 and CDR2 (germline): DFQATT, SNEGSKA (reference sequence). The CDR3 is made up of 14 amino acids. V lost 3 bases to trimming and J lost 5 bases, with 16 bases between them. The CDR3 DNA follows: TGCAGTGCTAGGTTTGGGGGGAGTGATGAGACCCAGTACTTC. Its protein is CSARFGGSDETQYF.

For this clonotype: One end of the junction is discordant with germline, which a read error may explain. J is TRBJ1-5 and V is TRBV30; 9 nucleotides align to TRBD1. The CDR3 has 17 residues. Germline V gene lookup returns CDR1 GTSNPN and CDR2 SVGIG (reference sequence). The CDR3 is CAWSPQTGTGWGQPQRF. CDR3 sequence (DNA): TGTGCCTGGAGTCCCCAGACCGGGACAGGGTGGGGTCAGCCCCAGCGGTTT.

The genes are TRBV5-6 and TRBJ2-1; 15 bases fit TRBD2. The CDR3 has 18 residues. Germline V CDR1 and CDR2: SGHDT, YYEEEE. With V trimmed by 5 bases and J by 7 bases, 13 bases remained unmatched. This chain's CDR3 is CASSPGTSGRRLYNEQFF. In DNA, the CDR3 is TGTGCCAGCAGTCCCGGGACTAGCGGGAGGCGACTGTATAATGAGCAGTTCTTC.

As regards this clonotype: This likely comes from a read error, as the CDR3 has no conserved phenylalanine or tryptophan at its end. No DNA is shown, since the ends of the CDR3 on it are uncertain; the CDR3 is the one TCRdb lists. The chain joins TRBV15 to TRBJ1-4; TRBD1 is the table's D call and was not checked against the DNA. The CDR3 spans 17 residues, counting both ends. The germline V gene has CDR1 LNHNV and CDR2 YYDKDF (reference sequence). The CDR3 is CATSRWTGGESNEKLLS.